The 4 T cell receptor beta chains below all came from one sample that was sequenced in a study of cytomegalovirus exposure and HLA in healthy donors. Primers: 60 Vbeta forward and 13 Jbeta reverse. The data were produced by immunoSEQ multiplex PCR, yet TCRdb's version contains in-frame clones alone and is incomplete. The data show 200,000 to 250,000 clones, 85% to 90% seen once. The sample taken for sequencing was PBMCs. The receptors shown here come from a woman in her late teens or twenties in good health and CMV-seronegative.

The rearrangement joins TRBV11-2 to TRBJ2-7, with D tentatively TRBD1 (6 bases). V dropped 1 base and J dropped 3 bases, with 10 bases sitting between them. Per the germline V gene, CDR1 is SGHAT and CDR2 is FQNNGV. This CDR3 region has 14 residues. CDR3 sequence: CASSLGQGYYEQYF. The DNA for the CDR3 is TGTGCCAGCAGCTTAGGCCAGGGGTACTACGAGCAGTACTTC.

The rearrangement joins TRBV5-1 to TRBJ2-1; 7 bases align to TRBD2. V lost 1 base and J lost 0; bases outside the gene matches: 13. The CDR3 is 19 amino acids. CDR1 and CDR2 from the germline V gene are SGHRS and YFSETQ. CDR3 in DNA: TGCGCCAGCAGCTTGAGAGTGGGAGGGCCGGCGAGCTCCTACAATGAGCAGTTCTTC. Its translation is CASSLRVGGPASSYNEQFF.

The chain carries TRBV2 and TRBJ2-7; perhaps TRBD2 as D (6 bases). The CDR3 covers 11 residues. Trimming removed 6 bases from V and 6 bases from J, with 9 bases in between. Looked up from germline, CDR1 is SNHLY and CDR2 is FYNNEI. The CDR3 is CASRDGGEQYF. CDR3 nucleotides: TGTGCCAGCAGGGACGGGGGCGAGCAGTACTTC.

A single count supports this clone. Written as DNA, the CDR3 is TGTGCCAGCAGCGTCGACAGGGGCCACACTGAAGCTTTCTTT. Protein: CASSVDRGHTEAFF. The genes are TRBV13 and TRBJ1-1, with 8 bases matching TRBD1. From germline, CDR1 is PRHDT and CDR2 FYEKMQ (reference sequence). This CDR3 has 14 amino acids. V lost 5 bases and J lost 3; bases outside the gene matches: 5.